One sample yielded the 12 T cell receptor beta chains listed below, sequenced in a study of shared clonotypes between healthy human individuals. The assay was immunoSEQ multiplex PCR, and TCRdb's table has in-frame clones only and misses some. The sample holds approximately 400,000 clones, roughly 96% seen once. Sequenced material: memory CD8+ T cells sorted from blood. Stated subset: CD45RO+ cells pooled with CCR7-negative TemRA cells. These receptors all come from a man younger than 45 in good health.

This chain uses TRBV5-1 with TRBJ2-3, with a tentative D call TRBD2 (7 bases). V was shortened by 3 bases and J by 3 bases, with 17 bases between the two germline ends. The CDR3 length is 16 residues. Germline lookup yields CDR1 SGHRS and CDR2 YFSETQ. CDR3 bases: TGCGCCAGCAGCTATTGGCCCGAGGGGGGGACAGATACGCAGTATTTT. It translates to CASSYWPEGGTDTQYF.

This CDR3 reads CSAGGNYGYTF. The CDR3 region has the DNA TGCAGTGCGGGGGGTAACTATGGCTACACCTTC. The rearrangement joins TRBV20-1 to TRBJ1-2; maybe TRBD1 (5 bases). Germline V gene sequence: CDR1 DFQATT, CDR2 SNEGSKA (reference sequence). Trimming took 6 bases from V and 1 from J, leaving 6 bases between them. This CDR3 contains 11 residues.

CDR3 residues: CASNQGVDGRLFF. The DNA for the CDR3 is TGTGCCAGCAACCAGGGGGTGGACGGAAGACTGTTTTTT. This sequence joins TRBV2 and TRBJ1-4; TRBD1 aligns across 7 bases. V lost 7 bases to trimming and J lost 13 bases; unmatched junction nucleotides: 12. The CDR3 covers 13 residues. CDR1 SNHLY and CDR2 FYNNEI come from the germline V gene.

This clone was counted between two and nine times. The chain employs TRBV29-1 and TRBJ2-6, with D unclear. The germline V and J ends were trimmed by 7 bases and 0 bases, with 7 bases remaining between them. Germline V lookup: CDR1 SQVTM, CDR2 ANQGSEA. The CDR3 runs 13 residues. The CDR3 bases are TGCAGCGCCTGTAACTCTGGGGCCAACGTCCTGACTTTC. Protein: CSACNSGANVLTF.

CDR3 bases: TGTGCCAGTAGTATTGCGGGGCTATCTGGGAATGAGCAGTTCTTC. It translates to CASSIAGLSGNEQFF. The chain is built from TRBV19 and TRBJ2-1; tentatively, D is TRBD2 (6 bases). The CDR3 is 15 residues long. V lost 3 bases and J 7 bases, leaving 16 bases between the germline ends. In germline, CDR1 is LNHDA, CDR2 SQIVND (reference sequence).

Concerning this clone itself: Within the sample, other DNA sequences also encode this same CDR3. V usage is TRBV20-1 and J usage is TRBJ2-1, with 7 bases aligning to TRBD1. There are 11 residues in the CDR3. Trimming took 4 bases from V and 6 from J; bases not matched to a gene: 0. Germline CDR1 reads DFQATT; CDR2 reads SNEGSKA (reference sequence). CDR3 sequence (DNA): TGCAGTGCTAACAGGGGCAATGAGCAGTTCTTC. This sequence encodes CSANRGNEQFF.

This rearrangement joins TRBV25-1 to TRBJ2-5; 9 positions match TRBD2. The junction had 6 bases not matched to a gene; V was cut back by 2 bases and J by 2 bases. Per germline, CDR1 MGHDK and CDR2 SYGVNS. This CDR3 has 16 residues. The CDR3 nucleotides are TGTGCCAGCAGTGAAGGAAGCGGGAGGTCGCAAGAGACCCAGTACTTC. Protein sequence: CASSEGSGRSQETQYF.

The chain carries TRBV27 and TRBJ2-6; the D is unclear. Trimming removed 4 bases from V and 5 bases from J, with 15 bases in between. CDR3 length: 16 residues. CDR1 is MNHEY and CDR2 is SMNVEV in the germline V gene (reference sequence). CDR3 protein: CASSSLLLLRANVLTF. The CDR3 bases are TGTGCCAGCAGTTCCCTACTCTTGCTAAGGGCCAACGTCCTGACTTTC.

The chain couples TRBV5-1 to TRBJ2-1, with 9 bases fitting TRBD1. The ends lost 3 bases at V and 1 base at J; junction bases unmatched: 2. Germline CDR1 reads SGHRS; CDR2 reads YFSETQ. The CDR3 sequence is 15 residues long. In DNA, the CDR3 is TGCGCCAGCAGCTCCGGACAGGGGTCCTACAATGAGCAGTTCTTC. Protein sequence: CASSSGQGSYNEQFF.

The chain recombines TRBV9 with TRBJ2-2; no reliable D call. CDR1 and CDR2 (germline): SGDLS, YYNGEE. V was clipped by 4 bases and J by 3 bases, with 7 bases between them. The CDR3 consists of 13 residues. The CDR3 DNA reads TGTGCCAGCAGCCAAAAGTACACCGGGGAGCTGTTTTTT. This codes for CASSQKYTGELFF.

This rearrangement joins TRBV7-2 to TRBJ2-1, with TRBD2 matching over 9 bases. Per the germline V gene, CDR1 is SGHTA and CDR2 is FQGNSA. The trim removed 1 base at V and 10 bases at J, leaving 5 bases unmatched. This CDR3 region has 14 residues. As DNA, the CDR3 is TGTGCCAGCAGCTTAGTGGGACTAGCCCTCGAGCAGTTCTTC. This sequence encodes CASSLVGLALEQFF.

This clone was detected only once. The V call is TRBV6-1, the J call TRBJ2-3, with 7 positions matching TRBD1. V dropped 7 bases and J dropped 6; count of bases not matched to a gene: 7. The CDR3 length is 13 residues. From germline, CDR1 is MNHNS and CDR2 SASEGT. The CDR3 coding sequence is TGTGCCAGCATCGAGGGGGCTGGGGATACGCAGTATTTT. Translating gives CASIEGAGDTQYF.